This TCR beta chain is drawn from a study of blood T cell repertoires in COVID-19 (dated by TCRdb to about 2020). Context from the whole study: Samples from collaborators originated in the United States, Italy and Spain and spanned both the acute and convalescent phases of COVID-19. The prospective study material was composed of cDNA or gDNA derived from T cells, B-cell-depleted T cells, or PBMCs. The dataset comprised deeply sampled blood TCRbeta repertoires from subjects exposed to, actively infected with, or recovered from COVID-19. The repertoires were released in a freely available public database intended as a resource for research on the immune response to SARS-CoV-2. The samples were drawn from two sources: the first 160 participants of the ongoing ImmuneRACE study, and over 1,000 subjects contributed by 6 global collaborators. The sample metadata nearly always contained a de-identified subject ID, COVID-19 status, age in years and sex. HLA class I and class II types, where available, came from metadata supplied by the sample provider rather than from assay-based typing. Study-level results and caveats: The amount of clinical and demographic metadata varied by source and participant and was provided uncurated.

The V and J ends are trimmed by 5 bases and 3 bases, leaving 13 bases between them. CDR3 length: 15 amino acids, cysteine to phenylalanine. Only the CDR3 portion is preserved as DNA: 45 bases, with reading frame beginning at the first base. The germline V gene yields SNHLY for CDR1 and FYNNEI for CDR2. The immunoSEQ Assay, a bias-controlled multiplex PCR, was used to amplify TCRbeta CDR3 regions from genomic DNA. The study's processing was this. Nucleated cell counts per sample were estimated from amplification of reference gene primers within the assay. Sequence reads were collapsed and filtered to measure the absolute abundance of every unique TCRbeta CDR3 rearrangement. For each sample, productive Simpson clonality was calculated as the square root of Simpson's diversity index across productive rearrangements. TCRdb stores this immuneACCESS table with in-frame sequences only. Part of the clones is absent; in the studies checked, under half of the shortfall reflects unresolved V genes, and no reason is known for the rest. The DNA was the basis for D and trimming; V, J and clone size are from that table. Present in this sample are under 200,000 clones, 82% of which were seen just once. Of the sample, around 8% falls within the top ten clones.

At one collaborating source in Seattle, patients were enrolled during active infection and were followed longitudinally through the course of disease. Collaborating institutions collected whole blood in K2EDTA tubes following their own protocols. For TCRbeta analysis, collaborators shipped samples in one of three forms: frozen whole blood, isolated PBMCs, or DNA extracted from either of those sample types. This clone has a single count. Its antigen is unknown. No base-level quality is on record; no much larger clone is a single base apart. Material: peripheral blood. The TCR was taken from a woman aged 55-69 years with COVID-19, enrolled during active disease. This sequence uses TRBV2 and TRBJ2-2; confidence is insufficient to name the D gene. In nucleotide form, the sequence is TGTGCCAGCAGTTTGTCGACACCAGACACCGGGGAGCTGTTTTTT. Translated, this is CASSLSTPDTGELFF.